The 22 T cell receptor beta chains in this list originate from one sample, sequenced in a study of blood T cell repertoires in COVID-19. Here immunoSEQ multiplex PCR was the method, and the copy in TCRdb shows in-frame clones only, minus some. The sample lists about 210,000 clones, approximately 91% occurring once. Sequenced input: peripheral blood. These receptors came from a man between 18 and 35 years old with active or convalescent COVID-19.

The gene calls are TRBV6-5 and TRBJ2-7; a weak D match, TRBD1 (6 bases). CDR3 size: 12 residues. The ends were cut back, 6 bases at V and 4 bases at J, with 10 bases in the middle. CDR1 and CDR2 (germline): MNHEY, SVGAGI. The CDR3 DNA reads TGTGCCAGCAGCTCACAGGGTTACGAGCAGTACTTC. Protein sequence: CASSSQGYEQYF.

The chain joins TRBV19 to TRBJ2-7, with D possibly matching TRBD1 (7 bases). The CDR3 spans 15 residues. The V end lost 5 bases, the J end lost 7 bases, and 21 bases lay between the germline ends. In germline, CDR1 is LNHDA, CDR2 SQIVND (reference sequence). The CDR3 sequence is CASSGGTAARWEQYF. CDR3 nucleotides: TGTGCCAGTAGTGGGGGGACAGCCGCCAGATGGGAGCAGTACTTC.

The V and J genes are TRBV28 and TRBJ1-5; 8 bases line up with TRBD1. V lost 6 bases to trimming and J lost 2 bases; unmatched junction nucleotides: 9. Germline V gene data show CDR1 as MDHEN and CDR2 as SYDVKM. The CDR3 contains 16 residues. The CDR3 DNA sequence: TGTGCCAGCAGATTTCAGGGGGCGGTGGGCAATCAGCCCCAGCATTTT. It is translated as CASRFQGAVGNQPQHF.

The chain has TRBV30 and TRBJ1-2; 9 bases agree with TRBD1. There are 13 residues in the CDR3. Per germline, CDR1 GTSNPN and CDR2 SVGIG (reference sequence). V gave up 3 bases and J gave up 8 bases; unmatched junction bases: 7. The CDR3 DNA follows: TGTGCCTGGAGCCCGACAGGGGGAAGAGGCTACACCTTC. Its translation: CAWSPTGGRGYTF.

The CDR3 region has the DNA TGTGCCAGCAGCTTACTCCCTTTGGTCTTTCGGGAGGGCCCCGGGGAGCTGTTTTTT. As protein: CASSLLPLVFREGPGELFF. The chain joins TRBV11-3 to TRBJ2-2, with 8 bases fitting TRBD2. CDR3 size: 19 residues. V lost 2 bases and J lost 6; bases outside the gene matches: 17. Germline CDR1 SGHNT, CDR2 YENEEA.

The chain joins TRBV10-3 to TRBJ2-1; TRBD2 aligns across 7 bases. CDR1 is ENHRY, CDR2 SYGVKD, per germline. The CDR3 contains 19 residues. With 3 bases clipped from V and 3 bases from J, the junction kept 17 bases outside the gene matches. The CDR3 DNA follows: TGTGCCATCAGTGACCCTCGGAAGCCTAGCGGAGAATTCTACAATGAGCAGTTCTTC. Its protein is CAISDPRKPSGEFYNEQFF.

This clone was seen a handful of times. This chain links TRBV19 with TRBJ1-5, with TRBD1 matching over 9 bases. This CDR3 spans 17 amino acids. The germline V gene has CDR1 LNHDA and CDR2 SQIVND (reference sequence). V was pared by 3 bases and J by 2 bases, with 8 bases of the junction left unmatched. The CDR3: CASSMWGRQGGNQPQHF. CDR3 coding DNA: TGTGCCAGTAGTATGTGGGGTCGACAGGGGGGCAATCAGCCCCAGCATTTT.

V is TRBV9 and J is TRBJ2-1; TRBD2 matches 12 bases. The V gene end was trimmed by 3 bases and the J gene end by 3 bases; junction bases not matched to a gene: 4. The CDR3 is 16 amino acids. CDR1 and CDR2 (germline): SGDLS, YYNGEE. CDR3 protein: CASSAPGLAGYNEQFF. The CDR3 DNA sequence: TGTGCCAGCAGCGCACCGGGACTAGCGGGCTACAATGAGCAGTTCTTC.

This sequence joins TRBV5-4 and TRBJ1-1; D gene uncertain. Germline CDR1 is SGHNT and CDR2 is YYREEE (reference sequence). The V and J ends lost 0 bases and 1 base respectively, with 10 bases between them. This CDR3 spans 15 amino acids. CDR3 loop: CASSLENRWNTEAFF. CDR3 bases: TGTGCCAGCAGCTTGGAAAACAGATGGAACACTGAAGCTTTCTTT. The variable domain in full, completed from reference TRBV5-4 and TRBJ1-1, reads ETGVTQSPTHLIKTRGQQVTLRCSSQSGHNTVSWYQQALGQGPQFIFQYYREEENGRGNFPPRFSGLQFPNYSSELNVNALELDDSALYLCASSLENRWNTEAFFGQGTRLTVV.

The CDR3 protein is CASSLRGEETQYF. As DNA, the CDR3 is TGTGCCAGCAGCTTAAGGGGGGAAGAGACCCAGTACTTC. This sequence joins TRBV7-3 and TRBJ2-5, with D possibly matching TRBD2 (6 bases). The germline gives CDR1 SGHTA, CDR2 FQGTGA. Trimming left V 1 base short and J 3 bases short, with 6 bases between. The CDR3 is 13 amino acids.

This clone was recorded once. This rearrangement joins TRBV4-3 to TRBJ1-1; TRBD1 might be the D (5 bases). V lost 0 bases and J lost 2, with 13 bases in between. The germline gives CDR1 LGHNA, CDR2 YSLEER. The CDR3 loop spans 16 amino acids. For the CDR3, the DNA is TGCGCCAGCAGCCAAGATCGGGGGGGAACCAACACTGAAGCTTTCTTT. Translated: CASSQDRGGTNTEAFF.

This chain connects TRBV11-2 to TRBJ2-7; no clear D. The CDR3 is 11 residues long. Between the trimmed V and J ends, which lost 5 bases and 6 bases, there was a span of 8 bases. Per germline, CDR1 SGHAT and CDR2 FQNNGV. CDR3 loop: CASSLLGEQYF. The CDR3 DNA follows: TGTGCCAGCAGCCTTCTCGGCGAGCAGTACTTC.

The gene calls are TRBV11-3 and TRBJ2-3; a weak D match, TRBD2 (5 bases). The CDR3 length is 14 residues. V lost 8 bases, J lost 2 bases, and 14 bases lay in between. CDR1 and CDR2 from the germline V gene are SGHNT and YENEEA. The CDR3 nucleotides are TGTGCCAGCTCCAAGGGAGAGACCACAGATACGCAGTATTTT. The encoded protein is CASSKGETTDTQYF.

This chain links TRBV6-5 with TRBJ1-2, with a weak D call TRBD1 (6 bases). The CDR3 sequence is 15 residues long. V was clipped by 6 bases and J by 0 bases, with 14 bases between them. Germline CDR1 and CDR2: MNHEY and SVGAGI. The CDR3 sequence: CASRGGGEANYGYTF. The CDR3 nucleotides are TGTGCCAGCAGAGGGGGGGGAGAGGCTAACTATGGCTACACCTTC.

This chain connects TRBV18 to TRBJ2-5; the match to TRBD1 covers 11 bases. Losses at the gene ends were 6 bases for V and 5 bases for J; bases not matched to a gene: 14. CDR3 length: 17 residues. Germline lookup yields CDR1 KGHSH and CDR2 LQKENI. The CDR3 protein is CASSSRTGGHVRETQYF. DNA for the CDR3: TGTGCCAGCTCCTCCCGGACAGGGGGCCATGTTAGGGAGACCCAGTACTTC.

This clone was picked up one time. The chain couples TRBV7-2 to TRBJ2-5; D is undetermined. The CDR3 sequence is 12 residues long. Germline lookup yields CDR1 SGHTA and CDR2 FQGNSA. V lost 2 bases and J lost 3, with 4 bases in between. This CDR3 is CASSLSEETQYF. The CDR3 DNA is TGTGCCAGCAGCTTATCAGAAGAGACCCAGTACTTC. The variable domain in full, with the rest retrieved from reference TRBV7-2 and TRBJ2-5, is GAGVSQSPSNKVTEKGKDVELRCDPISGHTALYWYRQSLGQGLEFLIYFQGNSAPDKSGLPSDRFSAERTGGSVSTLTIQRTQQEDSAVYLCASSLSEETQYFGPGTRLLVL.

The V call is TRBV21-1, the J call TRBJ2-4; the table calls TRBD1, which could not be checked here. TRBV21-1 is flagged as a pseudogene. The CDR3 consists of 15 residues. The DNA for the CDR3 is TGTGCCAGGACGGATGGGGCCGTAGCCAAAAACATTCAGTACTTC. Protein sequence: CARTDGAVAKNIQYF.

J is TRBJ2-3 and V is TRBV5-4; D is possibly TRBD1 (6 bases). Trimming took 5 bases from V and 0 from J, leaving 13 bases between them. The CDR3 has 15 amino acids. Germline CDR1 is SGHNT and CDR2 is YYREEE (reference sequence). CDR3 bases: TGTGCCAGCAGGCCCGGGACAAAAAGCACAGATACGCAGTATTTT. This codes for CASRPGTKSTDTQYF. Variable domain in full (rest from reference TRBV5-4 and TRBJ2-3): ETGVTQSPTHLIKTRGQQVTLRCSSQSGHNTVSWYQQALGQGPQFIFQYYREEENGRGNFPPRFSGLQFPNYSSELNVNALELDDSALYLCASRPGTKSTDTQYFGPGTRLTVL.

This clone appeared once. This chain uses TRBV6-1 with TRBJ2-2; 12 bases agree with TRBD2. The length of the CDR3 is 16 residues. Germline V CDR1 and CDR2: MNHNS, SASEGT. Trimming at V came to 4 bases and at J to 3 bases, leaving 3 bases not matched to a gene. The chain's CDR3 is CASSARLAGDTGELFF. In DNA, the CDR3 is TGTGCCAGCAGTGCCCGACTAGCGGGGGACACCGGGGAGCTGTTTTTT.

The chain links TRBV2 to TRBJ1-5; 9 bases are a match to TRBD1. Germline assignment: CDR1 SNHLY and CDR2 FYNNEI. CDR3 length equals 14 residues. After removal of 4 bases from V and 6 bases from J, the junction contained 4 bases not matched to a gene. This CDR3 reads CASSGGQGPQPQHF. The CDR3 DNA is TGTGCCAGCAGTGGAGGACAGGGGCCTCAGCCCCAGCATTTT.

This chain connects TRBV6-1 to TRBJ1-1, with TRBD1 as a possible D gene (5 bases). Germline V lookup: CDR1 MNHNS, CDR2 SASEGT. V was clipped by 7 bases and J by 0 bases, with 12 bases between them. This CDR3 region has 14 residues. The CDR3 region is CASTQTALNTEAFF. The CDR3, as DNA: TGTGCCAGCACCCAGACAGCCTTGAACACTGAAGCTTTCTTT.

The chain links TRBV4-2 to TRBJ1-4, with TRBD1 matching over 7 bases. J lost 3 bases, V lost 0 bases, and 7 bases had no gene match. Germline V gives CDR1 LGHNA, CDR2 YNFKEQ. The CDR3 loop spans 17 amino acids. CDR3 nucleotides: TGTGCCAGCAGCCAAGATGGAACAGGGGTGGCTAATGAAAAACTGTTTTTT. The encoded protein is CASSQDGTGVANEKLFF.